This T cell receptor beta chain came from a study of vaccination and CD4 T cells after COVID-19. The CDR3 is 12 residues long. Germline CDR1 reads ENHRY; CDR2 reads SYGVKD. Trimming removed 6 bases from V and 0 bases from J, with 4 bases in between. With respect to this clonotype: What it binds is not known.

Sequenced with the Oncomine TCR Beta short-read assay was DNA taken from cultured CD4+ T cells. TCRdb used MiXCR to reprocess the PCR reads, holding one entry per CDR3 protein. Of fewer than 20,000 distinct CDR3 sequences detected, 52% appear once; the ten largest clones hold over 13%. The sample's treatment: approximately 10-day PBMC culture with coronavirus spike peptide pools or control peptides (ViraFEST assay). The receptor was derived from a human donor who had recovered from COVID-19. The chain couples TRBV10-3 to TRBJ2-3; D ambiguous. Material: CD4+ T cells from blood, cultured in vitro. The CDR3 DNA follows: TGTGCCATCAGAGGTAGCACAGATACGCAGTATTTT. Protein product: CAIRGSTDTQYF.